What follows are 29 T cell receptor beta chains derived from one specimen sequenced in a study of beta chain features in type 1 diabetes. The entirety of the isolated RNA underwent reverse transcription, so expressed TCRB transcripts were sequenced. Clones were sequenced by immunoSEQ multiplex PCR, and TCRdb holds only the in-frame ones, with some missing. The table lists 900,000 or so clones, roughly a sixth of them singletons. The specimen sequenced was naive CD4+ T cells from blood. The receptors were gathered from a woman aged 18-35 years in good health.

V usage is TRBV29-1 and J usage is TRBJ2-1; perhaps TRBD1 as D (5 bases). CDR3 length: 14 residues. Germline V gene data show CDR1 as SQVTM and CDR2 as ANQGSEA. V shed 7 bases and J shed 0 bases, with 13 bases lying between them. CDR3 in DNA: TGCAGCGCCACTGGGGCTAACTCCTACAATGAGCAGTTCTTC. Translated, it gives CSATGANSYNEQFF.

The chain uses TRBV7-2 and TRBJ2-1; 15 bases agree with TRBD2. The germline gives CDR1 SGHTA, CDR2 FQGNSA. The CDR3 extends over 19 amino acids. Trimming took 2 bases from V and 9 from J; bases not matched to a gene: 14. Written as DNA, the CDR3 is TGTGCCAGCAGCTTACCCTCCGGGACTAGCGGGAGGATAAAGTCTGAGCAGTTCTTC. Translated: CASSLPSGTSGRIKSEQFF.

The chain carries TRBV7-9 and TRBJ2-5; D is possibly TRBD2 (7 bases). The V end lost 7 bases, the J end lost 1 base, and 16 bases lay between the germline ends. The CDR3 sequence is 15 residues long. Germline V gene data show CDR1 as SEHNR and CDR2 as FQNEAQ (reference sequence). CDR3 protein: CASTQPGGPQETQYF. The CDR3 DNA is TGTGCCAGCACCCAACCCGGGGGGCCCCAAGAGACCCAGTACTTC. Full variable domain (remainder filled in from reference TRBV7-9 and TRBJ2-5): DTGVSQNPRHKITKRGQNVTFRCDPISEHNRLYWYRQTLGQGPEFLTYFQNEAQLEKSRLLSDRFSAERPKGSFSTLEIQRTEQGDSAMYLCASTQPGGPQETQYFGPGTRLLVL.

V is TRBV9 and J is TRBJ2-5, with D tentatively TRBD1 (5 bases). The last part of the DNA fits TRBJ2-7 better; the J call may be wrong. The CDR3 totals 14 residues. Germline V gene lookup returns CDR1 SGDLS and CDR2 YYNGEE. This CDR3 reads CASSVGAGPYEQYF. The DNA of the CDR3 is TGTGCCAGCAGCGTAGGGGCAGGGCCATACGAGCAGTACTTC.

About this clone: The sample has other DNA sequences that encode this CDR3 too. The chain joins TRBV20-1 to TRBJ2-7, with 7 bases that match TRBD2. Germline loops: CDR1 DFQATT, CDR2 SNEGSKA (reference sequence). The CDR3 sequence is 11 residues long. J was trimmed by 4 bases and V by 6 bases; bases with no gene match: 3. CDR3 sequence: CSAGGLYEQYF. CDR3 coding DNA: TGCAGTGCGGGAGGGCTTTACGAGCAGTACTTC.

There are a few counts of this clone. The chain links TRBV7-3 to TRBJ2-2, with D hard to call. The CDR3 runs 12 residues. CDR1 is SGHTA, CDR2 FQGTGA, per germline. V shed 3 bases and J shed 6 bases, with 5 bases lying between them. The CDR3: CASSFVAGELFF. The CDR3 region has the DNA TGTGCCAGCAGCTTCGTAGCCGGGGAGCTGTTTTTT.

This clone was counted between two and nine times. The V gene is TRBV28, the J gene TRBJ2-5, with 7 bases aligning to TRBD1. J gave up 5 bases and V 7 bases, and 10 bases lay outside the gene matches. From germline, CDR1 is MDHEN and CDR2 SYDVKM. The CDR3 extends over 14 amino acids. This chain's CDR3 is CASNTARTGETQYF. In nucleotides, the CDR3 is TGTGCCAGCAACACCGCAAGGACAGGCGAGACCCAGTACTTC.

This clone was counted only a few times. The rearrangement uses TRBV27 and TRBJ2-1; D uncertain. Germline values: CDR1 MNHEY, CDR2 SMNVEV (reference sequence). V gave up 5 bases and J gave up 9 bases, with 14 bases separating them. The CDR3 is made up of 13 amino acids. In nucleotides, the CDR3 is TGTGCCAGCAGTCCTCGAAGTTACGGTGAGCAGTTCTTC. This encodes CASSPRSYGEQFF.

This clone was seen a handful of times. This chain connects TRBV28 to TRBJ2-7; D gene ambiguous. The CDR3 is made up of 11 amino acids. From germline, CDR1 is MDHEN and CDR2 SYDVKM. Trimming removed 5 bases from V and 3 bases from J, with 5 bases in between. The CDR3 region is CASSKLYEQYF. In nucleotides, the CDR3 is TGTGCCAGCAGTAAACTCTACGAGCAGTACTTC.

V is TRBV7-9 and J is TRBJ1-2; TRBD1 aligns across 9 bases. This CDR3 has 15 residues. CDR1 is SEHNR, CDR2 FQNEAQ, per germline (reference sequence). V was pared by 5 bases and J by 0 bases, with 4 bases of the junction left unmatched. The CDR3 is CASSAGQGSNYGYTF. CDR3 bases: TGTGCCAGCAGCGCCGGACAGGGGTCTAACTATGGCTACACCTTC.

In its sample, this clone was seen a few times. The chain combines TRBV28 with TRBJ1-2; tentative D call: TRBD1 (5 bases). The CDR3 consists of 13 residues. Trimming took off 6 bases at V and 8 bases at J, with 16 bases between the two ends. From germline, CDR1 is MDHEN and CDR2 SYDVKM. CDR3 bases: TGTGCCAGCAGGCCTGGGGGATGGGGCGGCTACACCTTC. Translation: CASRPGGWGGYTF.

This clone showed up just a few times. J is TRBJ2-5 and V is TRBV4-3; D unclear. V gave up 1 base and J gave up 5 bases, with 8 bases separating them. CDR1 LGHNA and CDR2 YSLEER come from the germline V gene. The CDR3 covers 13 residues. CDR3 nucleotide sequence: TGCGCCAGCAGCCAAGGAACAACGGAGACCCAGTACTTC. This gives the protein CASSQGTTETQYF.

CDR3 sequence: CASSPNGGERYEQYF. CDR3 DNA: TGTGCCAGCTCACCGAACGGGGGAGAAAGGTACGAGCAGTACTTC. The chain carries TRBV18 and TRBJ2-7; possible D gene TRBD2, 6 bases. Germline CDR1 and CDR2: KGHSH and LQKENI. This CDR3 comprises 15 residues. V shed 3 bases and J shed 4 bases, with 16 bases lying between them.

J is TRBJ2-1 and V is TRBV20-1; no reliable D call. The CDR3 sequence is 11 residues long. V was clipped by 8 bases and J by 4 bases, with 9 bases between them. Germline lookup yields CDR1 DFQATT and CDR2 SNEGSKA (reference sequence). Written as DNA, the CDR3 is TGCAGTCCGTCCCCTTACAATGAGCAGTTCTTC. This translates into CSPSPYNEQFF.

The rearrangement uses TRBV7-9 and TRBJ1-2; the D gene is possibly TRBD1 (5 bases). Germline V lookup: CDR1 SEHNR, CDR2 FQNEAQ (reference sequence). V was shortened by 3 bases and J by 4 bases, with 9 bases between the two germline ends. CDR3 length: 13 amino acids. The CDR3 DNA sequence: TGTGCCAGCAGCTTGACAGAGACCTATGGCTACACCTTC. Protein: CASSLTETYGYTF.

This clone was observed a few times. This rearrangement joins TRBV28 to TRBJ2-7; D gene uncertain. Looked up from germline, CDR1 is MDHEN and CDR2 is SYDVKM. The ends were cut back, 6 bases at V and 6 bases at J, with 12 bases in the middle. CDR3 size: 12 residues. CDR3 DNA sequence: TGTGCCAGCAGCCAGAAATGGGCCGAGCAGTACTTC. Protein product: CASSQKWAEQYF.

This rearrangement joins TRBV6-6 to TRBJ1-4; tentatively, D is TRBD1 (5 bases). The CDR3 runs 15 residues. CDR1 and CDR2 (germline): MNHNY, SVGAGI (reference sequence). V gave up 2 bases and J gave up 6 bases, with 13 bases separating them. The CDR3 loop is CASSYDGLGDEKLFF. DNA of the CDR3: TGTGCCAGCAGTTACGATGGATTGGGGGATGAAAAACTGTTTTTT.

This rearrangement joins TRBV7-9 to TRBJ2-7; 7 bases map to TRBD1. Per the germline V gene, CDR1 is SEHNR and CDR2 is FQNEAQ (reference sequence). This CDR3 spans 15 amino acids. Trimming cost V 5 bases and J 2 bases; bases outside gene matches: 9. As DNA, the CDR3 is TGTGCCAGCAGCCCCCACACAGGGGCCACCTACGAGCAGTACTTC. Encoded protein: CASSPHTGATYEQYF.

The V gene is TRBV6-5, the J gene TRBJ1-3; perhaps TRBD1 as D (6 bases). CDR3 length: 15 amino acids. Germline V CDR1 and CDR2: MNHEY, SVGAGI. V dropped 0 bases and J dropped 4 bases, with 10 bases sitting between them. This CDR3 is CASSYSAGVGNTIYF. DNA of the CDR3: TGTGCCAGCAGTTACTCGGCAGGGGTGGGAAACACCATATATTTT.

This clone turned up a few times. The chain joins TRBV18 to TRBJ2-5; D is undetermined. The CDR3 has 13 amino acids. V shed 4 bases and J shed 2 bases, with 8 bases lying between them. CDR1 is KGHSH and CDR2 is LQKENI in the germline V gene. CDR3 nucleotides: TGTGCCAGCTCACAGGGCTTTCAAGAGACCCAGTACTTC. This translates into CASSQGFQETQYF.

Only a few counts were recorded for this clone. The chain links TRBV28 to TRBJ2-7, with D tentatively TRBD1 (6 bases). Per the germline V gene, CDR1 is MDHEN and CDR2 is SYDVKM. V was pared by 8 bases and J by 4 bases, with 18 bases between. This CDR3 contains 14 residues. The CDR3 nucleotides read TGTGCCAGCGAAAGGACAGCACCGGGATACGAGCAGTACTTC. Translating gives CASERTAPGYEQYF. The complete variable domain, with remaining parts taken from reference TRBV28 and TRBJ2-7, reads DVKVTQSSRYLVKRTGEKVFLECVQDMDHENMFWYRQDPGLGLRLIYFSYDVKMKEKGDIPEGYSVSREKKERFSLILESASTNQTSMYLCASERTAPGYEQYFGPGTRLTVT.

The chain uses TRBV28 and TRBJ2-3; TRBD1 matches at 11 bases. CDR1 is MDHEN, CDR2 SYDVKM, per germline. The CDR3 consists of 15 residues. V trimming: 6 bases; J trimming: 3 bases; junction bases outside the gene matches: 5. This CDR3 is CASSPDRGLTDTQYF. DNA of the CDR3: TGTGCCAGCAGCCCGGACAGGGGGCTAACAGATACGCAGTATTTT.

The chain carries TRBV28 and TRBJ2-7; TRBD1 agrees at 9 bases. V was pared by 2 bases and J by 2 bases, with 10 bases of the junction left unmatched. The germline V gene encodes CDR1 MDHEN and CDR2 SYDVKM. This CDR3 spans 17 amino acids. The CDR3 reads CASSLLRQGVVAYEQYF. The CDR3 nucleotides are TGTGCCAGCAGTTTACTTCGACAGGGGGTCGTTGCCTACGAGCAGTACTTC.

V is TRBV5-6 and J is TRBJ1-5; the D is unclear. The germline V and J ends were trimmed by 0 bases and 5 bases, with 12 bases remaining between them. The CDR3 spans 15 residues. Germline assignment: CDR1 SGHDT and CDR2 YYEEEE. The CDR3 DNA reads as TGTGCCAGCAGCTTGGCTGGGAGACCCGATCAGCCCCAGCATTTT. This sequence encodes CASSLAGRPDQPQHF.

V gene TRBV15 combines with J gene TRBJ2-1, with TRBD2 matching 15 bases. J lost 3 bases, V lost 1 base, and 10 bases had no gene match. Looked up from germline, CDR1 is LNHNV and CDR2 is YYDKDF (reference sequence). This CDR3 is 20 amino acids long. CDR3 region: CATSRGGGTSGRLFYNEQFF. CDR3 nucleotide sequence: TGTGCCACCAGCAGAGGGGGAGGGACTAGCGGGAGGCTTTTCTACAATGAGCAGTTCTTC.

The chain couples TRBV29-1 to TRBJ2-3, with a weak D call TRBD2 (6 bases). V lost 3 bases and J 9 bases, leaving 10 bases between the germline ends. Germline V CDR1 and CDR2: SQVTM, ANQGSEA. The CDR3 is 11 amino acids. The CDR3 DNA sequence: TGCAGCGTTGACGGGGGTTGGACGCAGTATTTT. Protein sequence: CSVDGGWTQYF.

A few counts support this clone. The V and J genes are TRBV4-3 and TRBJ2-5; tentatively, D is TRBD1 (6 bases). V was clipped by 0 bases and J by 4 bases, with 15 bases between them. The length of the CDR3 is 16 residues. Germline CDR1 is LGHNA and CDR2 is YSLEER. The CDR3 region is CASSQDWSGRGETQYF. In DNA, the CDR3 is TGCGCCAGCAGCCAAGATTGGAGCGGCAGGGGAGAGACCCAGTACTTC.

The chain recombines TRBV5-1 with TRBJ2-1; TRBD1 agrees at 7 bases. The V gene end was trimmed by 0 bases and the J gene end by 4 bases; junction bases not matched to a gene: 4. CDR1 and CDR2 (germline): SGHRS, YFSETQ. The CDR3 consists of 15 residues. CDR3 in DNA: TGCGCCAGCAGCTTGGTTGGGACAGCTTACAATGAGCAGTTCTTC. Translating gives CASSLVGTAYNEQFF. Supplemented by reference TRBV5-1 and TRBJ2-1, the full variable domain reads KAGVTQTPRYLIKTRGQQVTLSCSPISGHRSVSWYQQTPGQGLQFLFEYFSETQRNKGNFPGRFSGRQFSNSRSEMNVSTLELGDSALYLCASSLVGTAYNEQFFGPGTRLTVL.

The rearrangement joins TRBV6-5 to TRBJ1-5, with D tentatively TRBD1 (5 bases). The CDR3 consists of 12 residues. Germline V gives CDR1 MNHEY, CDR2 SVGAGI. Deletions cut 6 bases from V and 8 bases from J, with 11 bases between. CDR3 DNA sequence: TGTGCCAGCAGCCGGGACCGGGAGCCCCAGCATTTT. Its translation is CASSRDREPQHF.